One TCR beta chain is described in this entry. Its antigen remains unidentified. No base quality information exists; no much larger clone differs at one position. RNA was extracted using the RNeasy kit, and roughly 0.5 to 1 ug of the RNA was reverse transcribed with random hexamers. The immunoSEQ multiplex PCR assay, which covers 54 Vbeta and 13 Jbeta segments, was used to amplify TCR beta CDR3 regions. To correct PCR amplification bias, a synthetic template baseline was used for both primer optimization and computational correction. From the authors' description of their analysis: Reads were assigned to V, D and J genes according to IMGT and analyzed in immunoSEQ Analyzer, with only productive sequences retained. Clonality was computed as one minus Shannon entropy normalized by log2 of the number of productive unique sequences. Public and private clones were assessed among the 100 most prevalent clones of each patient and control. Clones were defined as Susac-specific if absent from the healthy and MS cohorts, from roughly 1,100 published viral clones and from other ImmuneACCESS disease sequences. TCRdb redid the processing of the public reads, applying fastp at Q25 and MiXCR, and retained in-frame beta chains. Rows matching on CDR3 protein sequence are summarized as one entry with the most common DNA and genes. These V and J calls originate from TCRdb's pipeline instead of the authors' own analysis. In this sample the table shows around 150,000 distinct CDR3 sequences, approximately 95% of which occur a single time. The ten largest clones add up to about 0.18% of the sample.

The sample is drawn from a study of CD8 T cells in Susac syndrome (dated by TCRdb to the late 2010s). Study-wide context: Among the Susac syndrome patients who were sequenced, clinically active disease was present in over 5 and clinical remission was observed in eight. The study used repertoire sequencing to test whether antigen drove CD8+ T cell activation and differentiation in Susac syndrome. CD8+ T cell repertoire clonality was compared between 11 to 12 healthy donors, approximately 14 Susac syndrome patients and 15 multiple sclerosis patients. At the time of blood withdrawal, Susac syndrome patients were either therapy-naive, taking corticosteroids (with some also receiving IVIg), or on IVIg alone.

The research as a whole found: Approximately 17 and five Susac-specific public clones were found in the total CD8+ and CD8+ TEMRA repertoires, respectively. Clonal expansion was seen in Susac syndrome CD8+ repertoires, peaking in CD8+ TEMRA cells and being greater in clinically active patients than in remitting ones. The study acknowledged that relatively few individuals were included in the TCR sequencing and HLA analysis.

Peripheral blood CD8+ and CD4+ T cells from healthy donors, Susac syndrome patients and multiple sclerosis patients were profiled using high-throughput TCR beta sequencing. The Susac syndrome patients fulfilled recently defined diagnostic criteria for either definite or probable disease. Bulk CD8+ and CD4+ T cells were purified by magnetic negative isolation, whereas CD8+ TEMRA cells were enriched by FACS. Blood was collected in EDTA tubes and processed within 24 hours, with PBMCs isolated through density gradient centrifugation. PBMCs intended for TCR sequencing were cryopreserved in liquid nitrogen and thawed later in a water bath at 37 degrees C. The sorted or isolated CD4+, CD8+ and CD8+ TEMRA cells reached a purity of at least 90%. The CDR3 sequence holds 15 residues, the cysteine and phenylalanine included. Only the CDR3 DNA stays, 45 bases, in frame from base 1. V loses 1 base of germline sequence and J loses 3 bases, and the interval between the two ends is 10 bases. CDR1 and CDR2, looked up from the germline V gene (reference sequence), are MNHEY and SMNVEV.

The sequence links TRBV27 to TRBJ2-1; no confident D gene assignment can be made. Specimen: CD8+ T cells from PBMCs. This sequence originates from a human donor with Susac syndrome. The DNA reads TGTGCCAGCAGTTTATTCCCCGACGTCTACAATGAGCAGTTCTTC. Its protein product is CASSLFPDVYNEQFF.